A selection of T cell receptor beta chains follows, all from one sample in a study of graft-versus-host responses after intestinal transplantation. What these receptors recognize is not known. This table comes from immunoSEQ multiplex PCR, and its TCRdb copy is limited to in-frame clones, with some not included. The data show 62,000 or so clones, 85% to 95% seen once. The specimen was unstimulated CD8+ T cells sorted from spleen or lymph node cells, collected before transplant. The source of these receptors is a human donor who was the organ donor for an intestinal transplant. The CDR3 runs from the conserved cysteine through the conserved F or W. D genes are given only for firm matches. Not every row has a clone size; where given, it reads once, few, many or a size class.

j_call v_call d_call clone_size cdr3_nt cdr3_aa
TRBJ2-2 TRBV4-3 . once TGCGCCAGCAGCCAAGCGAACCCAACTAGCCCCCTAACCTCCACCGGGGAGCTGTTTTTT CASSQANPTSPLTSTGELFF
TRBJ2-2 TRBV7-9 TRBD2 . TGTGCCAGCAGCGGGACTAGCGGGAGGAACACCGGGGAGCTGTTTTTT CASSGTSGRNTGELFF
TRBJ2-1 TRBV6-4 TRBD2 . TGTGCCAGCAGTGATAGGGCGGGAGGGCCCCATGAGCAGTTCTTC CASSDRAGGPHEQFF
TRBJ2-1 TRBV27 TRBD2 few TGTGCCAGCAGTTTATTCACTAGCGGGAAGTACAATGAGCAGTTCTTC CASSLFTSGKYNEQFF
TRBJ1-5 TRBV15 . . TGTGCCACCAGCCTTTTTCCGCGCGGGTCCAGCAATCAGCCCCAGCATTTT CATSLFPRGSSNQPQHF
TRBJ2-5 TRBV5-3 TRBD2 . TGTGCCAGAAGCTCTACTAGCGGGAGGGCCAGGGTGCAAGAGACCCAGTACTTC CARSSTSGRARVQETQYF
TRBJ2-5 TRBV7-8 . . TGTGCCAGCAGCTTAGGTCTAGCCCAAGAGACCCAGTACTTC CASSLGLAQETQYF
TRBJ1-5 TRBV10-3 . . TGTGCCATCAGTGGGGAGGGCCCTAAATACTTAAGCAATCAGCCCCAGCATTTT CAISGEGPKYLSNQPQHF
TRBJ2-5 TRBV21-1 . . TGTGCCAGCAATCCTTCGGGAGGGCCAGAGACCCAGTACTTC CASNPSGGPETQYF
TRBJ2-5 TRBV6-5 TRBD2 . TGTGCCAGCAGCTCCGGACTAGTTGAGACCCAGTACTTC CASSSGLVETQYF
TRBJ2-2 TRBV27 . . TGTGCCAGCAGTTTTCTGGGACTCGCCGGGGAGCTGTTTTTT CASSFLGLAGELFF
TRBJ2-1 TRBV6-5 TRBD2 . TGTGCCAGCCGACGCGAGACTAGCCGTCGCAATGAGCAGTTCTTC CASRRETSRRNEQFF
TRBJ2-5 TRBV5-1 TRBD1 . TGCGCCAGCAGTCCTGACAGGGGGCAGGAGACCCAGTACTTC CASSPDRGQETQYF
TRBJ2-7 TRBV5-1 . . TGCGCCAGCAGCAGTGGGCTAAATAGCGAGCAGTACTTC CASSSGLNSEQYF
TRBJ1-2 TRBV28 TRBD1 . TGTGCCAGCAGTTTACACACAGGGGGCGCGGATGGCTACACCTTC CASSLHTGGADGYTF
TRBJ2-7 TRBV6-5 . . TGTGCCAGCAGTGAGAGACAGACGACCTACGAGCAGTACTTC CASSERQTTYEQYF
TRBJ1-1 TRBV30 . . TGTGCCTGGAGTGTACTCCCGAACACTGAAGCTTTCTTT CAWSVLPNTEAFF
TRBJ1-2 TRBV7-9 . . TGTGCCAGCAGCTTAGTGGGCTGCTTAGGCGCCACCTTC CASSLVGCLGATF
TRBJ2-1 TRBV4-1 . few TGCGCCAGCAGCCAAGATTCCGTGTGGGCCGAAGGCAATGAGCAGTTCTTC CASSQDSVWAEGNEQFF
TRBJ2-7 TRBV5-4 . . TGTGCCAGTAGGGACTCGGAAAGAGGTATCTACGAGCAGTACTTC CASRDSERGIYEQYF
TRBJ1-5 TRBV7-6 . once TGTGCCAGCAGCTTGGGGGCAGGGAAAAATCAGCCCCAGCATTTT CASSLGAGKNQPQHF
TRBJ2-3 TRBV19 . . TGTGCCAGTAGTATTGCAACGGGCAGGGCAGATACGCAGTATTTT CASSIATGRADTQYF
TRBJ1-1 TRBV7-9 . . TGTGCCAGCAGCTTAGGGACAGAAGCTTTCTTT CASSLGTEAFF
TRBJ2-7 TRBV27 . once TGTGCCAGCAGTTTATCCAGGGGAAGCGAGCAGTACTTC CASSLSRGSEQYF
TRBJ1-2 TRBV28 TRBD1 . TGTGCCAGCAGTTTCCACCACATTGGGACAGGGGGGGGATATGGCTACACCTTC CASSFHHIGTGGGYGYTF
TRBJ2-7 TRBV7-9 . . TGTGCCAGCAGCCTCGCCCGGGTTTACCGAGCTGAGCAGTACTTC CASSLARVYRAEQYF
TRBJ1-1 TRBV9 . . TGTGCCAGCAGCGCCGACGGGGGGGCGTACACTGAAGCTTTCTTT CASSADGGAYTEAFF